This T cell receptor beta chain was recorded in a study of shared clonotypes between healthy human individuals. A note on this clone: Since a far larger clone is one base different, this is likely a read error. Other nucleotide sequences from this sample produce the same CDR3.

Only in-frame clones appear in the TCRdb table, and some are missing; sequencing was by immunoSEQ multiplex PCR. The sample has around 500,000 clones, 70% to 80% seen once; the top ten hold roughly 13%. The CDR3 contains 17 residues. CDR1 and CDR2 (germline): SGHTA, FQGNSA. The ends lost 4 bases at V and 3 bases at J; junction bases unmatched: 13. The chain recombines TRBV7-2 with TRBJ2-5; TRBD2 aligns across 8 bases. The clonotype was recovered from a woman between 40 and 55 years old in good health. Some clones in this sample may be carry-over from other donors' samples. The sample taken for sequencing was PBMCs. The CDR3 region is CASSSSGTGGLEETQYF. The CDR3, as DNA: TGTGCCAGCAGCTCCAGCGGCACGGGAGGGCTGGAAGAGACCCAGTACTTC.